This TCR beta chain was identified in a study of blood T cell repertoires in COVID-19. Study information: Samples representing acute and convalescent COVID-19 were sourced from the United States, Italy and Spain. T cells, B-cell-depleted T cells, or PBMCs provided the cDNA or gDNA that served as material.

As processed by the authors: Estimation of nucleated cell counts was performed using reference gene primer amplification. This table comes from immunoSEQ multiplex PCR, and its TCRdb copy is limited to in-frame clones, with some not included. That table is the source of V, J and clone size, and D and trimming were worked out from the DNA. The profile shows over 100,000 clones, approximately 84% of them singletons. V shed 0 bases and J 3 bases; nucleotides not matched to a gene: 1. Germline assignment: CDR1 SGHRS and CDR2 YFSETQ. The CDR3 covers 14 residues. The receptor's source is a middle-aged man with acute or convalescent COVID-19. The specimen was peripheral blood. V and J are TRBV5-1 and TRBJ2-3; 7 bases map to TRBD1. DNA for the CDR3: TGCGCCAGCAGCTTGGGGGACAGTACAGATACGCAGTATTTT. The encoded protein is CASSLGDSTDTQYF.